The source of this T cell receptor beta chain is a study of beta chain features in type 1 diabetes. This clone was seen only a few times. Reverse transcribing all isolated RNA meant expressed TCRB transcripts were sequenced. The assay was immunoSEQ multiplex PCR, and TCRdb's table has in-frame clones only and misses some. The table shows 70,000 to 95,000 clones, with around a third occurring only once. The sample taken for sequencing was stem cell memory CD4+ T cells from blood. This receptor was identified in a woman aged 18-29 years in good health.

The CDR3 region is CASRGSFGTDTQYF. Here the CDR3 DNA reads TGTGCCAGCAGGGGGAGTTTTGGGACAGATACGCAGTATTTT. The genes are TRBV2 and TRBJ2-3, with a tentative D call TRBD2 (5 bases). This CDR3 is 14 amino acids long. Germline lookup yields CDR1 SNHLY and CDR2 FYNNEI. Trimming took off 6 bases at V and 3 bases at J, with 13 bases between the two ends.